The present entry profiles one T cell receptor (beta chain) with its context. Its antigen is not known. This entry belongs to a study of T cell responses to AZD1222 COVID-19 vaccine. V lost 2 bases and J lost 7; bases outside the gene matches: 4. CDR1 MNHEY and CDR2 SMNVEV come from the germline V gene (reference sequence). This CDR3 has 15 residues. Findings of the study overall: Donor demographics were predominantly white British with a female majority; clonal diversity may be underestimated.

Using immunoSEQ multiplex PCR, the repertoire was profiled, and TCRdb retains in-frame clones only, with some absent. The repertoire holds about 110,000 clones, nearly 90% seen once, with around 4.7% in the top ten. The TCR comes from an adult who received the AZD1222 COVID-19 vaccine. The chain employs TRBV27 and TRBJ1-6; 8 bases are shared with TRBD1. Here the sequenced sample was peripheral blood, taken 28 days after the second AZD1222 dose. CDR3 sequence (DNA): TGTGCCAGCAGTTTAGCACAGGGGGTAAATTCACCCCTCCACTTT. This codes for CASSLAQGVNSPLHF.